This entry is about one T cell receptor beta chain. No antigen is known for it. This specimen comes from a study of blood T cells in healthy people across ages. Study-wide points: The percentage of naive T cells correlated strongly with TCR beta diversity.

This CDR3 region has 16 residues. CDR1 and CDR2 from the germline V gene are DFQATT and SNEGSKA (reference sequence). Trimming stripped 8 bases from V and 0 bases from J, with 21 bases between. For the second PCR, which ran for 7 to 11 cycles, a sample-barcoded 5' primer and a J-beta primer mix were used. All cDNA molecules were each tagged by a template-switch adaptor with 12 random nucleotides. Each of the samples gave a minimum of 2.5 million paired-end reads that contained CDR3. A single record per CDR3 protein comes from TCRdb applying MiXCR to the 5' RACE reads. The sample yields about 1.5 million distinct CDR3 sequences, 35% to 45% seen once.

The source of this sequence is a woman between 18 and 30 years old in good health. The source material was blood. J is TRBJ2-3 and V is TRBV20-1, with a tentative D call TRBD1 (6 bases). The CDR3 region has the DNA TGCAGTACCTCGAGTTTCAGGGGAACTAGCACAGATACGCAGTATTTT. It translates to CSTSSFRGTSTDTQYF.